This T cell receptor (beta chain) stems from a study of a mutant IDH1 vaccine in newly diagnosed glioma. At the level of the study: Visit V12 was scheduled at week 35 and visit V13 at week 47.

A note on this clone: What it binds is not known.

Described time point: week 47, end of study. Mutant IDH1 20-mer peptide, at 300 ug, made up each vaccine dose, with topical imiquimod. CDR3 size: 19 residues. Germline V lookup: CDR1 MGHRA, CDR2 YSYEKL. Trimming stripped 4 bases from V and 1 base from J, with 26 bases between. TCRdb's copy holds only in-frame clones and misses some; the assay was immunoSEQ multiplex PCR. This sample carries tens of thousands of clones, 80% to 85% of them seen once, and the ten largest clones take 3.8%. Material: PBMCs, obtained from a glioma patient whose treatment included an IDH1 peptide vaccine. J is TRBJ2-7 and V is TRBV4-1; the D is unclear. This clonotype was obtained from a man in his thirties or forties with glioma. The CDR3: CASSPRTVGTQAVSYEQYF. The CDR3 DNA follows: TGCGCCAGCAGCCCAAGAACGGTCGGCACTCAGGCGGTTTCCTACGAGCAGTACTTC.